This is a list of T cell receptor beta chains from one sample in a study of Graves' ophthalmopathy and Graves' hyperthyroidism. TCRdb re-analysed the multiplex PCR reads in MiXCR, keeping a single row per CDR3 protein. The sample contains about 1.2 million distinct CDR3 sequences, about 36% of which appear only once. The sequencing input was peripheral blood or thyroid tissue (not recorded which). All receptors derive from an adult man with Graves' hyperthyroidism. Each CDR3 is given with its conserved first and last residue. Each record gives: D gene, V gene, J gene, CDR3 protein. D genes are given only for firm matches.

>TRBD2|TRBV14|TRBJ2-5
CASKGLGLQETQYF
>NA|TRBV7-8|TRBJ1-5
CASSLGESETQHF
>NA|TRBV10-3|TRBJ1-1
CAISERTAGNTEAFF
>TRBD2|TRBV10-2|TRBJ2-5
CASSKASGGPQQETQYF
>NA|TRBV7-2|TRBJ2-7
CAGSLVRGYEQYF
>NA|TRBV20-1|TRBJ1-5
CSARPWTAEFGQPQHF
>NA|TRBV12-3/TRBV12-4|TRBJ2-2
CASSFGGTGVGELFF
>NA|TRBV27|TRBJ1-2
CASSRSRGGRNYGYTF
>NA|TRBV2|TRBJ2-6
CASSVGRVLSGANVLTF
>TRBD1|TRBV5-8|TRBJ1-6
CASSLDGTGVPLHF
>NA|TRBV13|NA
CASSLDAGDTEAFF
>NA|TRBV11-2|TRBJ1-4
CASSLDRRDEKLFF
>NA|TRBV4-1|TRBJ2-2
CASSHFTGELFF
>TRBD2|TRBV7-8|TRBJ2-7
CASSFATSGLYEQYF
>TRBD2|TRBV24-1|NA
CATSPSGRAFPQFF
>NA|TRBV4-3|TRBJ1-1
CASSQDRYRTEAFF
>TRBD2|TRBV6-6|TRBJ2-7
CASSYSSGVLSYEQYF
>TRBD1|TRBV6-5|TRBJ1-3
CASSRYRGVIGNTIYF
>NA|TRBV9|TRBJ2-2
CASSVASTVGELFF
>NA|TRBV6-5|TRBJ1-3
CASRTGAIGDTIYF
>NA|TRBV19|TRBJ1-1
CASSTSGTEAFF
>NA|TRBV19|TRBJ2-2
CASSIGGKPTNTGELFF
>TRBD1|TRBV7-2|TRBJ2-5
CASSQGTGEWETQYF
>NA|TRBV2|TRBJ1-1
CASSGRGGGKAFF
>TRBD2|TRBV5-1|TRBJ2-2
CASSSGLAAGELFF
>NA|TRBV9|TRBJ1-1
CASSAPPTRGQGRYLNTEAFF